This T cell receptor (beta chain) is from a study of OX40 agonist ivuxolimab in advanced cancers. Study details: In this trial design, patients received ivuxolimab intravenously at 0.01 to 10 mg/kg every 2 weeks. Mean age 60 years, range 23 to 79; approximately 80% male.

Trimming removed 2 bases from V and 3 bases from J, with 10 bases in between. CDR1 and CDR2 (germline): SEHNR, FQNEAQ (reference sequence). The CDR3 loop spans 14 amino acids. Blood was sampled at baseline, cycle 4 day 1, and cycle 7 day 1. The repertoire was sequenced with immunoSEQ multiplex PCR; TCRdb's copy has only in-frame clones and lacks some. The sample has roughly 86,000 clones, over 80% seen once. The TCR originated in an adult with an advanced solid tumor such as melanoma, head and neck, liver or kidney cancer. This specimen was CD4+ or CD8+ T cells sorted from blood, taken in a trial of the OX40 agonist ivuxolimab. The V and J genes are TRBV7-9 and TRBJ1-1; unclear D gene. The CDR3 DNA follows: TGTGCCAGCAGCTTAAAGGGTGGGGACACTGAAGCTTTCTTT. Amino acids: CASSLKGGDTEAFF.